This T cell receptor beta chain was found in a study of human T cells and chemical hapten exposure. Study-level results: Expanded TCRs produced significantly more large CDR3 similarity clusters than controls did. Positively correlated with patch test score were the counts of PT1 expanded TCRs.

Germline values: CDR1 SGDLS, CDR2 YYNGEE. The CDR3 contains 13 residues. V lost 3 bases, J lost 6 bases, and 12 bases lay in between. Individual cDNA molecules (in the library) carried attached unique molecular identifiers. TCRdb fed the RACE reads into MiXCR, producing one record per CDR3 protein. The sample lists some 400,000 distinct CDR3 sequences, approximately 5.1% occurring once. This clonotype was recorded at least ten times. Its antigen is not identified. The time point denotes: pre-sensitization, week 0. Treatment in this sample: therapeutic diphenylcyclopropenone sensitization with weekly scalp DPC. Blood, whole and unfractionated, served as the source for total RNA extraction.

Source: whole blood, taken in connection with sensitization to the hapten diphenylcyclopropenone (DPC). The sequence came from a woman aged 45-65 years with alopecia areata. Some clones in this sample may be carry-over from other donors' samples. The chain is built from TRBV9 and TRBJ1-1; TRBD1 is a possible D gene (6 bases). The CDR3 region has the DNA TGTGCCAGCAGCGCCCAGACAGGATCTGAAGCTTTCTTT. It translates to CASSAQTGSEAFF.